This T cell receptor beta chain was recorded in a study of Graves' ophthalmopathy and Graves' hyperthyroidism. V was cut by 6 bases and J by 1 base, with 6 bases left in between. This CDR3 is built from 12 residues. Germline V gene data show CDR1 as SGHAT and CDR2 as FQDESV (reference sequence). This clonotype appeared many times. Antigen: not known. The authors amplified TCR beta CDR3 regions, and they did so from RNA transcripts for repertoire sequencing. First-round RT-PCR used HTBI primers; second-round multiplex PCR followed. TCRdb ran MiXCR on the multiplex PCR reads and lists one entry per CDR3 protein. The sample has some 1.1 million distinct CDR3 sequences, less than 45% seen once. Study-level findings and limits: For separating ophthalmopathy from stable hyperthyroidism, a 13-signature model gave 87.88% sensitivity and roughly 78% specificity.

The sample was peripheral blood or thyroid tissue (not recorded which). This chain joins TRBV11-1 and TRBJ1-1; weak D call: TRBD1 (6 bases). The clonotype originates from an adult man with Graves' hyperthyroidism. This chain's CDR3 is CASRGQNTEAFF. The CDR3 bases are TGTGCCAGCAGGGGACAGAACACTGAAGCTTTCTTT.